This T cell receptor (beta chain) emerged from a study of cytomegalovirus exposure and HLA in healthy donors (TCRdb year 2017). Turning to the overall study: An earlier analysis of several hundred of the donors reported 276 Gb of sequence data and 90 million to 120 million unique TCR beta sequences obtained from about 170 million T cells. In an earlier analysis of 587 of the donors, high-throughput TCR beta sequencing was used to judge whether each TCR beta V gene segment behaved as functional or pseudogenic. Every repertoire in the discovery cohort had been generated on one and the same sequencing platform. An early release covering roughly 640 HLA-typed donors comprised about 300 gigabases of sequencing data and tens of millions of unique TCR sequences. Roughly 5 DR-DQ haplotypes were handled as single units for association and clustering because linkage in the cohort was strong. A later analysis re-analyzed previously published TCR beta repertoires from about 600 donors and added high-resolution HLA genotyping to study TCR occurrence patterns. A separate validation cohort of over 95 different subjects was used in addition to the roughly 620-subject first cohort. HLA typing covered class I and class II loci at four-digit resolution. To predict cytomegalovirus infection status, the study combined high-throughput TCR immunosequencing, statistical association of individual TCRs with disease status, and machine learning. Typing coverage differed by locus: A, B, C, DRB1 and DQB1 were typed in roughly 620-630 donors, DQA1 in roughly 500, DPA1 in 600 to 610, and DPB1 in around 440. Of the roughly 400 genotyped donors, 65% to 90% fell in the genetic ancestry cluster associated with self-reported Caucasian donors. The study used immunosequencing to profile the T cell repertoires of several hundred subjects and linked those repertoires to cytomegalovirus serostatus. Among a few hundred genotyped donors of the cohort, an average of around 240,000 unique TCR beta nucleotide sequences were sequenced per donor, roughly 20% of them non-productive. Alongside the repertoire data, information on donor age, sex, ethnicity and CMV serostatus was compiled. The study aimed to test whether cataloging public T cell receptors could reveal signatures of past pathogen exposure. Rather than using new phenotypic data, the later analysis identified candidate immune exposures from TCR beta sequences and from how often those sequences occurred across donors. A later genetic analysis used genome-wide SNP genotypes for about 65% of the 666 donors, treating that subset as a discovery cohort.

Turning to this clone: The specificity of this receptor is unknown. Nothing much larger sits one base from this clone, and base qualities are not available.

Sequences SGHNT (CDR1) and YYREEE (CDR2) are obtained from the germline V gene (reference sequence). V was cut back by 4 bases and J by 0 bases, leaving a gap of 14 bases between them. Including the terminal cysteine and phenylalanine, the CDR3 comprises 15 residues. Just the 45-base CDR3 DNA is kept, in frame starting at base 1. The cohort comprised hundreds of healthy bone marrow donors. All cohort members were sampled while nominally healthy, although unrecorded immune exposures were likely present. The donor tested CMV seronegative and was one of the 352 seronegative cohort members. A peripheral blood sample was provided by each donor, and peripheral blood mononuclear cells were used for TCR beta sequencing. The Qiagen DNeasy Blood Extraction Kit was used to extract genomic DNA from the blood cell samples. To prepare the library, the immunoSEQ multiplex PCR assay was applied. For the multiplex PCR, a mixture combining 60 forward primers for TCR Vbeta segments and 13 reverse primers for TCR Jbeta segments was used. Amplification of the CDR3 region of rearranged TCR beta genes was performed with a multiplex PCR assay on genomic DNA. The Illumina HiSeq System was used to sequence the amplified TCR beta libraries as 87-base-pair reads. The authors' pipeline ran thus. Across the 640 or so repertoires, a later analysis counted 80 million or so unique TCR beta chains, 9 million to 14 million of which were shared by at least two donors. A nearest-neighbor algorithm error-corrected the raw reads and collapsed the reads into unique sequences, merging closely related sequences to remove PCR and sequencing errors. Alignment of CDR3 sequences to IMGT reference sequences was used to assign V, D and J gene segments. For a sequence to be retained, a match of at least six nucleotides to both a V gene segment and a J gene segment was required. A rearrangement was called productive if the CDR3 had no stop codons and remained in frame with V and J, and every other rearrangement was called non-productive. CDR3 was defined by IMGT convention, running from the second conserved V-encoded cysteine to the conserved J-encoded phenylalanine. In an earlier analysis of some 550 of the donors, sequences lacking an unambiguous match to a single V gene segment were excluded. In an earlier analysis of approximately 500 of the donors, a V segment was called functional when productive rearrangements were above 56.7%, and segregating when the standard deviation between donors exceeded 5%. A statistical classification framework was built for diagnosing cytomegalovirus status from the catalog of TCR beta chain sequences. In a later analysis, TCR nucleotide sequences were compared against IMGT/GENE-DB human TR gene sequences so that V and J genes could be assigned. In a later analysis, CDR3 sequences and most-parsimonious VDJ recombination scenarios were assigned using the TCRdist pipeline. In a later analysis, every TCR beta chain was defined by the combination of its CDR3 amino acid sequence and its V-gene family, and reads without a unique V-gene family were dropped. To address suspected cross-contamination and a sequencing artifact, a later analysis removed 450 to 700 highly shared, low-generation-probability nucleotide sequences. For each public chain, a later analysis derived a clonal expansion index from normalized ranks of inferred template counts within each repertoire. In a later analysis, generation probabilities were computed using a VDJ recombination model fitted to out-of-frame rearrangements, and the results were checked against IGoR. In a later analysis, TCR-TCR, TCR-HLA and TCR-CMV co-occurrence was scored with hypergeometric tests, and a repertoire-size bias correction was applied to TCR pairs. False discovery rates were estimated in a later analysis by permuting HLA or CMV assignments 20 times. In a later analysis, co-occurring TCRs were grouped using DBSCAN, with TCRdist sequence similarity added in when clustering inside HLA-allele-positive subsets. Repertoires with fewer than 30,000 or more than 120,000 public chains, plus five repertoires with anomalous nucleotide sharing, were excluded from co-occurrence clustering. This is the immuneACCESS table as TCRdb keeps it, with only in-frame sequences that have V and J called. A part of the clones is gone; compared with another copy, unresolved V genes explain less than half, and the rest is unexplained. V, J and clone size reflect that table, while D and trimming were determined from the DNA. Recorded for this sample are roughly 130,000 clones; roughly four fifths of them occurred a single time. Roughly 1.8% of the sample is in the top ten clones.

What the work shows at the level of the full study, not this receptor alone: In a later genetic analysis, a missense DCLRE1C variant was associated with V-gene and J-gene trimming of TCR beta chains, and the association was replicated in an independent cohort. Roughly uniform sequencing depth across donors was assumed in presence/absence analyses, although this assumption may not hold. Some IMGT-functional V segments, including TRBV6-2 and TRBV6-3, could not be distinguished by the 87-base-pair reads and were therefore excluded. In this cohort, only TCR beta chains were sequenced, and detectable features were limited by the absence of alpha or paired-chain data. Compared with equally common non-associated chains, HLA-associated TCR beta chains in a later analysis were more clonally expanded and had lower generation probabilities. According to the authors, the approach could potentially be generalized to other disease states and immunological phenotypes. A further reported finding was that TCR beta sequences accurately predicted the HLA-A and HLA-B alleles for most subjects in the first cohort. In the study, 150 to 200 TCR beta chains were listed as associated with cytomegalovirus. A cluster of highly shared sequence variants was judged likely to be a technical artifact of the sequencing pipeline. According to a later analysis, parvovirus B19, influenza, CMV and Epstein-Barr virus appeared linked to several top co-occurrence clusters. At a false discovery rate of 0.05, a later analysis linked under 20,000 TCR beta sequences to specific HLA alleles. The classifier was reported to diagnose cytomegalovirus status with high specificity and sensitivity in both the original cohort and the validation cohort. Strong co-occurrence of HLA alleles, especially DR and DQ, made assigning TCR associations to individual alleles difficult. According to a later genetic analysis, donors in an Asian-associated ancestry cluster had fewer N-insertions in productive TCRs than the roughly 700-donor mean. The only immune exposure information available for the cohort was CMV serostatus. Because counts were too low, 15 or so rarely observed V segments, including chromosome 9 orphons, were excluded from the earlier analysis of 587 of the donors. In a later analysis, TCR association rates were found to vary across HLA loci, with the most associated TCRs seen for DRB1 alleles and the fewest for HLA-C alleles. Broadly in line with IMGT annotations, most TCR beta V segments showed up in productive rearrangements about 87% or about 30% of the time in an earlier analysis of 450 to 750 of the donors. Linkage disequilibrium might explain the correlated functional status among segregating V segments, but an unknown experimental factor could not be excluded. Across donors, most TCR sequences were observed very rarely, whereas some public TCRs were present in many individuals. A later analysis found that most CMV-associated TCR beta chains appeared HLA-restricted, with HLA associations seemingly driven largely by CMV exposure. Because HLA typing was unavailable for some donors at each locus, only the typed subset was used in association tests. A few of the identified cytomegalovirus-associated TCR beta chains were confirmed in vitro to be specific for cytomegalovirus antigens.

Recombination joined TRBV5-4 with TRBJ2-7, with a weak D call of TRBD2 (6 bases match). Sequenced material: PBMCs. This TCR derives from a woman between 45 and 60 years old in good health and CMV-seronegative. The base sequence is TGTGCCAGCAGCCCCACGGGACTGAACTCCTACGAGCAGTACTTC. The translation is CASSPTGLNSYEQYF.